This T cell receptor (beta chain) was found in a study of blood T cell repertoires in COVID-19. Authors' data handling: Quantification of nucleated cells was approximated via reference gene primer amplification. Repertoires were generated with immunoSEQ multiplex PCR, while TCRdb's copy carries only in-frame clones and drops some. V, J and clone size reflect that table, while D and trimming were determined from the DNA. The sample carries about 300,000 clones, 70% to 90% recorded once. CDR1 SGHVS and CDR2 FQNEAQ come from the germline V gene. The junction had 13 bases not matched to a gene; V was cut back by 6 bases and J by 8 bases. This CDR3 region has 15 residues.

The chain has TRBV7-8 and TRBJ1-2, with 9 bases fitting TRBD1. The sample comprised PBMCs or T cells enriched from blood (not recorded which). The receptor's source is a man aged 30 to 45 who had recovered from COVID-19. The CDR3 sequence: CASRPRRGTGTGYTF. The CDR3 DNA follows: TGTGCCAGCAGACCTCGTAGGGGGACAGGGACGGGCTACACCTTC. Full variable domain (remainder filled in from reference TRBV7-8 and TRBJ1-2): GAGVSQSPRYKVAKRGQDVALRCDPISGHVSLFWYQQALGQGPEFLTYFQNEAQLDKSGLPSDRFFAERPEGSVSTLKIQRTQQEDSAVYLCASRPRRGTGTGYTFGSGTRLTVV.